This T cell receptor beta chain is from a study of identical twins. Study-wide results and caveats: Conclusions relied on cross-sectional statistical analysis, not following the same donors. Sequences that were out-of-frame, alpha and twin-shared displayed an excess of low generation probability.

Every sampled donor was Caucasian and healthy. TCRdb re-called the 5' RACE reads through MiXCR, storing one row per CDR3 protein. The table lists hundreds of thousands of distinct CDR3 sequences, 20% to 25% of them singletons. Per the germline V gene, CDR1 is SGHAT and CDR2 is FQNNGV. Trimming left V 2 bases short and J 2 bases short, with 11 bases between. The CDR3 runs 15 residues. There are a few counts of this clonotype. The target antigen is unknown. The same specimen was also included in a second study, on T cells expressing NK-cell markers. As that report states: Alpha-beta TCR T cells were the sole sorting target in several experiments, owing to an anti-gamma-delta TCR antibody.

The V and J genes are TRBV11-2 and TRBJ2-3, with D possibly matching TRBD1 (6 bases). The sequencing input was PBMCs. The sequence was obtained from a woman aged 18-29 years in good health. CDR3 residues: CASSLLTGDTDTQYF. Written as DNA, the CDR3 is TGTGCCAGCAGCTTATTGACAGGAGACACAGATACGCAGTATTTT.